The rows below give T cell receptor beta chains drawn from one sample of a study of a mutant IDH1 vaccine in newly diagnosed glioma. This table comes from immunoSEQ multiplex PCR, and its TCRdb copy is limited to in-frame clones, with some not included. Of 35,000 to 45,000 clones in the sample, 80% to 90% were seen once. No antigen is known for these receptors. The material sequenced was PBMCs, taken from a glioma patient whose treatment included an IDH1 peptide vaccine. The receptor set was obtained from a middle-aged man with glioma. The CDR3 runs from the conserved cysteine through the conserved F or W. D genes are given only for firm matches. Not all rows give a size; the values are once, few, many and, for expanded clones, a class.

d_call	v_call	clone_size	j_call	cdr3_aa	cdr3_nt
-	TRBV6-5	once	TRBJ1-1	CASSYSGAVLNTEAFF	TGTGCCAGCAGTTACTCCGGGGCGGTTCTGAACACTGAAGCTTTCTTT
-	TRBV7-7	once	TRBJ2-5	CASSLGLGAETQYF	TGTGCTAGCAGCTTAGGGTTGGGGGCTGAGACCCAGTACTTC
-	TRBV30	-	TRBJ2-2	CAWSIGGGTGELFF	TGTGCCTGGAGTATCGGTGGGGGCACCGGGGAGCTGTTTTTT
-	TRBV28	-	TRBJ1-5	CASSTGWGSNQPQHF	TGTGCCAGCAGTACGGGCTGGGGGAGCAATCAGCCCCAGCATTTT
-	TRBV4-1	-	TRBJ2-2	CASSQDGRVAGELFF	TGCGCCAGCAGCCAAGATGGCAGGGTGGCCGGGGAGCTGTTTTTT
TRBD2	TRBV13	-	TRBJ2-7	CASSPITSGRAPEQYF	TGTGCCAGCAGCCCCATCACTAGCGGGAGGGCCCCCGAGCAGTACTTC
TRBD1	TRBV19	-	TRBJ1-5	CASNHGDRGWGEQPQHF	TGTGCCAGTAACCACGGGGACAGGGGATGGGGTGAGCAGCCCCAGCATTTT
-	TRBV7-8	once	TRBJ1-6	CASSPPRVNSPLHF	TGTGCCAGCAGCCCGCCCCGGGTTAATTCACCCCTCCACTTT
TRBD2	TRBV19	-	TRBJ2-1	CASSFSGGTYNEQFF	TGTGCCAGTAGCTTCAGCGGGGGGACTTACAATGAGCAGTTCTTC
-	TRBV6-5	-	TRBJ1-3	CASSFTTASSGNTIYF	TGTGCCAGCAGTTTCACGACAGCGAGCTCTGGAAACACCATATATTTT
-	TRBV7-7	-	TRBJ2-2	CASSLPFTGELFF	TGTGCTAGCAGCTTGCCTTTTACCGGGGAGCTGTTTTTT
-	TRBV5-4	-	TRBJ1-1	CASSLELHSNTEAFF	TGTGCCAGCAGCTTGGAACTTCACTCTAACACTGAAGCTTTCTTT
-	TRBV18	-	TRBJ1-2	CASSPPYSDNYGYTF	TGTGCCAGCTCACCACCGTACAGTGATAACTATGGCTACACCTTC